This TCR beta chain was found in a study of blood T cell repertoires in COVID-19. Seattle researchers signed up patients amid active infection and tracked them longitudinally. The CDR3 spans 15 residues. The germline V gene has CDR1 SGHAT and CDR2 FQDESV (reference sequence). With 10 bases removed from V and 7 bases from J, the gap between germline ends came to 23 bases. Per the authors' pipeline: Cell counts per sample came from amplifying reference gene primers. Here immunoSEQ multiplex PCR was the method, and the copy in TCRdb shows in-frame clones only, minus some. From that table come the V and J calls and clone size; the DNA was used to work out D and trimming. The sample records about 320,000 clones, nearly 90% being singletons.

This sequence joins TRBV11-1 and TRBJ2-4; perhaps TRBD2 as D (5 bases). The clonotype was recovered from a woman in her twenties or thirties with COVID-19, enrolled during active disease. Sequencing was performed on peripheral blood. The CDR3 coding sequence is TGTGCCACCCCCGCCACAGAGCCCGGCGGGAACATTCAGTACTTC. It specifies CATPATEPGGNIQYF.